This TCR beta chain was captured in a study of blood T cell repertoires in COVID-19. The junction had 7 bases not matched to a gene; V was cut back by 0 bases and J by 5 bases. The CDR3 covers 16 residues. Germline values: CDR1 SGHRS, CDR2 YFSETQ. TCRdb's copy holds only in-frame clones and misses some; the assay was immunoSEQ multiplex PCR. Of 300,000 to 450,000 clones in the sample, about 89% were seen once. The sequencing input was PBMCs or T cells enriched from blood (not recorded which). The receptor was isolated from a man aged 35-49 years in a cohort exposed to, infected with or recovered from COVID-19 (not recorded which). The chain joins TRBV5-1 to TRBJ2-1; 8 bases match TRBD1. CDR3 loop: CASSLVLGTGNNEQFF. In DNA, the CDR3 is TGCGCCAGCAGCTTGGTTTTGGGGACAGGCAACAATGAGCAGTTCTTC.